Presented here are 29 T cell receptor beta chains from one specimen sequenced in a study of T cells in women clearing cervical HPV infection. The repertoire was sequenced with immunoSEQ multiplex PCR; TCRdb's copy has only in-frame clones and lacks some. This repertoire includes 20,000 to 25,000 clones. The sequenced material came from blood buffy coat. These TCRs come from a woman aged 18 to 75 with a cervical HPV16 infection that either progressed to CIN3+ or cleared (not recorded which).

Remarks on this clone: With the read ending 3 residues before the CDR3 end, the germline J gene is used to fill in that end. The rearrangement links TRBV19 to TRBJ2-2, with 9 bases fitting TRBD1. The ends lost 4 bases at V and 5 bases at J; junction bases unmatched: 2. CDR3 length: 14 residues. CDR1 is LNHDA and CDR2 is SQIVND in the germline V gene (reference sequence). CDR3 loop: CASSKDRGTGELFF. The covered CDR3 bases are TGTGCCAGTAGTAAGGACAGGGGAACCGGGGAG. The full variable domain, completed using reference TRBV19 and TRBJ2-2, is DGGITQSPKYLFRKEGQNVTLSCEQNLNHDAMYWYRQDPGQGLRLIYYSQIVNDFQKGDIAEGYSVSREKKESFPLTVTSAQKNPTAFYLCASSKDRGTGELFFGEGSRLTVL.

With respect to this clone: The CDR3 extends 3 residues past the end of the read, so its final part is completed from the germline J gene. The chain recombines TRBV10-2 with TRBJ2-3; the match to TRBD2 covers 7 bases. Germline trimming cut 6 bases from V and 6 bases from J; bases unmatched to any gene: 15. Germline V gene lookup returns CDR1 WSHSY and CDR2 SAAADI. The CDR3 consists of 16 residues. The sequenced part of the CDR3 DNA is TGCGCCAGCAGACCCCCGACTAGCCCCTGGGTTGATACG. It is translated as CASRPPTSPWVDT. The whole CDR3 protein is CASRPPTSPWVDTQYF.

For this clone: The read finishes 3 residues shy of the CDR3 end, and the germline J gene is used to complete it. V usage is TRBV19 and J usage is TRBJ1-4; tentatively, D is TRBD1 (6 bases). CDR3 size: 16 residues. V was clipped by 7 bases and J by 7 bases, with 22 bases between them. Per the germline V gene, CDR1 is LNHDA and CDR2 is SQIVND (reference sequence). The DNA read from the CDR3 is TGTGCCAGTACCGCCTTCAACAGGGCCAGCGGTGAAAAA. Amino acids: CASTAFNRASGEK. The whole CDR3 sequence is CASTAFNRASGEKLFF. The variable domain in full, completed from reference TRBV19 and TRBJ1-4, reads DGGITQSPKYLFRKEGQNVTLSCEQNLNHDAMYWYRQDPGQGLRLIYYSQIVNDFQKGDIAEGYSVSREKKESFPLTVTSAQKNPTAFYLCASTAFNRASGEKLFFGSGTQLSVL.

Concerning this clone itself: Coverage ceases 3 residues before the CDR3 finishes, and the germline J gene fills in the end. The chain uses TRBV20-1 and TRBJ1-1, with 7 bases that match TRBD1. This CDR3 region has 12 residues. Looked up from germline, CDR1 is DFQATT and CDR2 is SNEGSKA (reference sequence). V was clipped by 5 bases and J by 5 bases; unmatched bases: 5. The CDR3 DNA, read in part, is TGCAGTGCTCGACAGGGTGGGACTGAA. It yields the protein CSARQGGTE. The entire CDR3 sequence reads CSARQGGTEAFF.

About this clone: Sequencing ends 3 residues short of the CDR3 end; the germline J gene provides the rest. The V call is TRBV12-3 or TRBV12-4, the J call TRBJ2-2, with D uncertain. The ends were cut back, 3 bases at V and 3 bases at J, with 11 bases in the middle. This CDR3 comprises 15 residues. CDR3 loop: CASSFETMYTGELFF. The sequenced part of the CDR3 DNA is TGTGCCAGCAGTTTTGAGACAATGTACACCGGGGAG.

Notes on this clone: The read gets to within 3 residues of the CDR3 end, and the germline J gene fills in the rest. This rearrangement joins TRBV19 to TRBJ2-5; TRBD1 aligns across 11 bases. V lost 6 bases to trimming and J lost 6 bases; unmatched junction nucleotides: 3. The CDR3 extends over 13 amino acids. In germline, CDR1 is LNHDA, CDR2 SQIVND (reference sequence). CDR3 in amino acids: CASRGQGAKTQYF. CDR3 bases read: TGTGCCAGTAGAGGACAGGGGGCTAAGACC.

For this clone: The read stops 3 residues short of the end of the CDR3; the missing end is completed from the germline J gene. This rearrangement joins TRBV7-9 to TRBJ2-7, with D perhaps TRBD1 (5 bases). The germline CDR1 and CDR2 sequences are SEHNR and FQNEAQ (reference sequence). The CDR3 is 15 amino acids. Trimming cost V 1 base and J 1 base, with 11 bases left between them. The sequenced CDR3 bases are TGTGCCAGCAGCTTAGGGGGCCAGCAATCCTACGAG. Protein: CASSLGGQQSYE. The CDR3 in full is CASSLGGQQSYEQYF.

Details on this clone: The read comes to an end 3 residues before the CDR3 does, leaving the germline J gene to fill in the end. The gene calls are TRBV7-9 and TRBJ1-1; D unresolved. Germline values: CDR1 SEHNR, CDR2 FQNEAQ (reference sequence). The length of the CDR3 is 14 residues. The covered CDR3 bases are TGTGCCACCCAATGGGCAACTAGCACAGATACG. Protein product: CATQWATSTDT. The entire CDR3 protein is CATQWATSTDTAFF.

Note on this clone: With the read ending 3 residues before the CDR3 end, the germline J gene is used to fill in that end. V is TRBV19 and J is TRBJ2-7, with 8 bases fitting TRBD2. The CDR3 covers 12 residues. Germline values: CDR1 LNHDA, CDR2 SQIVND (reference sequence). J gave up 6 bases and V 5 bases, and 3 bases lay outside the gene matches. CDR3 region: CASSPRGGEQYF. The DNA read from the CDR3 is TGTGCCAGTAGTCCTCGGGGGGGCGAG.

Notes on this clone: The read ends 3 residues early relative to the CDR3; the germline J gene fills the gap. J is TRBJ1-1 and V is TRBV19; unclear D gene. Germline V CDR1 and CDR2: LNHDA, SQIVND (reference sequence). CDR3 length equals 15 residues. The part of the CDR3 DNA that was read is TGTGCCAGTAGTATGAATAGGGTGGTTCACGAGACC. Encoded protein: CASSMNRVVHET. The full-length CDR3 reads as CASSMNRVVHETAFF.

The covered CDR3 bases are TGTGCCTGGAGGCCTTGGACAGGCTATAATTCACCC. Amino acid sequence: CAWRPWTGYNSP. The complete CDR3 sequence is CAWRPWTGYNSPLHF. The J gene is TRBJ1-6, the V gene TRBV30, with 7 bases identical to TRBD1. The CDR3 is cut off 3 residues early in the read; its end comes from the germline J gene. The CDR3 consists of 15 residues. V shed 3 bases, J shed 3 bases, and the junction held 5 bases outside the gene matches. Per the germline V gene, CDR1 is GTSNPN and CDR2 is SVGIG (reference sequence).

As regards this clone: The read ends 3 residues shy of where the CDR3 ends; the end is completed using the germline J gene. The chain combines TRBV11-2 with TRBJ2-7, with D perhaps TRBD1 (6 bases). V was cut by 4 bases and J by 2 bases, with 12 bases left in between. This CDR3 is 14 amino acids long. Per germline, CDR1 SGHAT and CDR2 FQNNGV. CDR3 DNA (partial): TGTGCCAGCAGCTGGGGCAGGGGTACCTACGAG. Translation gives CASSWGRGTYE. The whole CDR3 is CASSWGRGTYEQYF.

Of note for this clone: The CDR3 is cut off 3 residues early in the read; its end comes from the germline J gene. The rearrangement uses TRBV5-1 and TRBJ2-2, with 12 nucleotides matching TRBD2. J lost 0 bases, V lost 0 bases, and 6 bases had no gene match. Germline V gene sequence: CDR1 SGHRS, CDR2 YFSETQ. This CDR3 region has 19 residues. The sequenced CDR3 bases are TGCGCCAGCAGCTTGGCCGGACTAGCGGGACCTCCGAACACCGGGGAG. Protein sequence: CASSLAGLAGPPNTGE. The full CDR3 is CASSLAGLAGPPNTGELFF. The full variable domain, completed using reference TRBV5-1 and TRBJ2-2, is KAGVTQTPRYLIKTRGQQVTLSCSPISGHRSVSWYQQTPGQGLQFLFEYFSETQRNKGNFPGRFSGRQFSNSRSEMNVSTLELGDSALYLCASSLAGLAGPPNTGELFFGEGSRLTVL.

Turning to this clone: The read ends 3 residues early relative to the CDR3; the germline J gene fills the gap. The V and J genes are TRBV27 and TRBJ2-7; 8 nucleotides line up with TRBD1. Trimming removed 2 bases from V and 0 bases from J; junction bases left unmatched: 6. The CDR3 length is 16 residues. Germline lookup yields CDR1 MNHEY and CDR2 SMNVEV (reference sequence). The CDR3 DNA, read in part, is TGTGCCAGCAGTTTAGCAGGGGGCGTCCCCTCCTACGAG. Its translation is CASSLAGGVPSYE. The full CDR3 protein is CASSLAGGVPSYEQYF.

The CDR3 DNA, read in part, is TGCAGTGCTAGAGACGTTAGGGTCAGCTCCTACGAG. It yields the protein CSARDVRVSSYE. The whole CDR3 reads CSARDVRVSSYEQYF. The chain couples TRBV20-1 to TRBJ2-7; D is unclear. Read data end 3 residues before the CDR3 end; the end is taken from the germline J gene. The CDR3 covers 15 residues. With 0 bases removed from V and 0 bases from J, the gap between germline ends came to 12 bases. Germline V gene data show CDR1 as DFQATT and CDR2 as SNEGSKA (reference sequence).

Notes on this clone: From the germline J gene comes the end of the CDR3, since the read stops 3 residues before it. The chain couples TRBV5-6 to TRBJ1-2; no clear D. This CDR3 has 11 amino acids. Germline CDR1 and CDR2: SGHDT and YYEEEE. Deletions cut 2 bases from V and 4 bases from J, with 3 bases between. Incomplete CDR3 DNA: TGTGCCAGCAGCTTAGGCTATGGC. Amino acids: CASSLGYG. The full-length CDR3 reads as CASSLGYGYTF.

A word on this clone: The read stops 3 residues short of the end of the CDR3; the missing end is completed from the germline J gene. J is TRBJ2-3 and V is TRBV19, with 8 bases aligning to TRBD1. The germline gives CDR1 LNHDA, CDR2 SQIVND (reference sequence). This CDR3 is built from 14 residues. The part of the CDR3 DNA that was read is TGTGCCAGTAGAACTGGACAGGGCAATCAGCCG. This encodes CASRTGQGNQP. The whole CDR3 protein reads CASRTGQGNQPQYF.

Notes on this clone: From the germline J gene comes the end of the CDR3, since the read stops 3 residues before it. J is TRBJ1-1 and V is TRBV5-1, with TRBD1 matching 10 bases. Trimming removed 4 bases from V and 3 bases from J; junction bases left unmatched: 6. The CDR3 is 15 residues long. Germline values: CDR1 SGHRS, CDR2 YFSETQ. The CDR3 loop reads CASSIRQGADTEAFF. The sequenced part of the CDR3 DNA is TGCGCCAGCAGCATTAGACAGGGGGCTGACACTGAA.

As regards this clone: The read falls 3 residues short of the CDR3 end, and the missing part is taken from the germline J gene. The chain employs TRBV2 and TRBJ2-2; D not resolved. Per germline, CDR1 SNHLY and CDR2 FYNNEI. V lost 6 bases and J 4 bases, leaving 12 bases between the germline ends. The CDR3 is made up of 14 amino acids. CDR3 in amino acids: CASRALVTTGELFF. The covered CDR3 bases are TGTGCCAGCAGAGCCTTAGTAACCACCGGGGAG.

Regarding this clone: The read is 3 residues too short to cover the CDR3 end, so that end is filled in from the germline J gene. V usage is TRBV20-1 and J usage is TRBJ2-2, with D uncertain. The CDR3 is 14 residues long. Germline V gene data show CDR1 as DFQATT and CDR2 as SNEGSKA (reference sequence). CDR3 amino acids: CSARVAEKYSPLFF. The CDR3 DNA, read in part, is TGCAGTGCTAGAGTGGCAGAGAAGTATTCACCG.

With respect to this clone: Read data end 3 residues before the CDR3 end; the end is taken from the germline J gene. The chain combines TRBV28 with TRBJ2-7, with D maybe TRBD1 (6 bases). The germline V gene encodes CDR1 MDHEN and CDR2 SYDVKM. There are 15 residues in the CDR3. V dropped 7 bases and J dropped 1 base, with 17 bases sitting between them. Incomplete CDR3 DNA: TGTGCCAGCACCATGCAGCAGGGGTGGTCCTACGAG. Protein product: CASTMQQGWSYE. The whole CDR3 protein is CASTMQQGWSYEQYF.

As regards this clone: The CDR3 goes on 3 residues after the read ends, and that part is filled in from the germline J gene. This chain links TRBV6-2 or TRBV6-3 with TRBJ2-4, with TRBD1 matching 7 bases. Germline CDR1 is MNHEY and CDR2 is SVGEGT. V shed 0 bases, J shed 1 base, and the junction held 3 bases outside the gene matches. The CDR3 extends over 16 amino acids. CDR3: CASSYSPTGAKNIQYF. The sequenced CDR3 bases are TGTGCCAGCAGTTACTCTCCGACAGGGGCCAAAAACATT.

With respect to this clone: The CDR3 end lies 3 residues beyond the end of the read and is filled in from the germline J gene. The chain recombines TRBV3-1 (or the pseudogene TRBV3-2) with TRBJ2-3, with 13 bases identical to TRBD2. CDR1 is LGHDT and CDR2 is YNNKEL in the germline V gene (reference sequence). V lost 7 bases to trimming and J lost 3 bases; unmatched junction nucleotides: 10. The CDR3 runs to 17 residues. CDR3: CASTPGTSGVVTDTQYF. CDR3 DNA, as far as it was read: TGTGCCAGCACCCCCGGGACTAGCGGGGTGGTAACAGATACG.

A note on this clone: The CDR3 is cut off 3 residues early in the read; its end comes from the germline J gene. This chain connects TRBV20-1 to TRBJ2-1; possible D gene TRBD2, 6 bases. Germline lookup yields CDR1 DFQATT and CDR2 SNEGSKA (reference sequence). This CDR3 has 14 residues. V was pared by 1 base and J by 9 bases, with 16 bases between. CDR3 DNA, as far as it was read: TGCAGTGCTAGAGGGTATAGTATCGGGGGTGAG. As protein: CSARGYSIGGE. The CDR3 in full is CSARGYSIGGEQFF.

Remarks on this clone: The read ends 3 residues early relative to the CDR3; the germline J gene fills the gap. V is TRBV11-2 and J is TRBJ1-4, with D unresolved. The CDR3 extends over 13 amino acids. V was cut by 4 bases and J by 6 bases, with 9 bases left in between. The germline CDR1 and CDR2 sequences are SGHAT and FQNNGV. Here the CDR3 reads CASSSRLDEKLFF. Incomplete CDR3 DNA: TGTGCCAGCAGCTCGCGGTTGGATGAAAAA. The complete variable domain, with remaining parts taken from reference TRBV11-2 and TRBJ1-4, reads EAGVAQSPRYKIIEKRQSVAFWCNPISGHATLYWYQQILGQGPKLLIQFQNNGVVDDSQLPKDRFSAERLKGVDSTLKIQPAKLEDSAVYLCASSSRLDEKLFFGSGTQLSVL.

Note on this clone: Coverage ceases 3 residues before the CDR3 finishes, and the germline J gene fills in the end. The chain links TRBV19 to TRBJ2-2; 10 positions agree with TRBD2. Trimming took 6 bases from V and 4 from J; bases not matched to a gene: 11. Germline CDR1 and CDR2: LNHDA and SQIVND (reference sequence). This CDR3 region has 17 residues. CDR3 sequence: CASSNDRTSGSTGELFF. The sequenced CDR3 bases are TGTGCCAGTAGCAACGACAGGACTAGCGGTTCCACCGGGGAG.

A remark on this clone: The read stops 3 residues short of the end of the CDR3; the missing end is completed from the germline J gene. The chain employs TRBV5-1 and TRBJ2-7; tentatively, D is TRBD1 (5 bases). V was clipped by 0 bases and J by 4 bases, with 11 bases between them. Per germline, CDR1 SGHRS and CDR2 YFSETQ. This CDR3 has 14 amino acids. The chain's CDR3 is CASSLEQGPYEQYF. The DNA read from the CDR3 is TGCGCCAGCAGCTTGGAGCAGGGCCCTTACGAG.

Partial CDR3 DNA: TGTGCCATCAGCGAACAGGGCAGGGGACGGAATTCACCC. Encoded protein: CAISEQGRGRNSP. Given in full, the CDR3 is CAISEQGRGRNSPLHF. The chain recombines TRBV10-3 with TRBJ1-6; tentative D call: TRBD1 (6 bases). Read coverage stops 3 residues before the CDR3 terminus; the germline J gene supplies the remainder. The germline V and J ends were trimmed by 6 bases and 7 bases, with 19 bases remaining between them. Looked up from germline, CDR1 is ENHRY and CDR2 is SYGVKD. This CDR3 has 16 residues.

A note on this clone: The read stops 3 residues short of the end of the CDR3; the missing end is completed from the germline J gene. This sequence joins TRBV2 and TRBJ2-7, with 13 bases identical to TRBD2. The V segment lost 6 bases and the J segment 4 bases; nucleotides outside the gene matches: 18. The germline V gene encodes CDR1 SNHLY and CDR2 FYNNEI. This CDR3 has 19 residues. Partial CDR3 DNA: TGTGCCAGCAGAACCGGACTAGCGGGAGCCCCACAATTACCTTACGAG. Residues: CASRTGLAGAPQLPYE. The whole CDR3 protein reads CASRTGLAGAPQLPYEQYF. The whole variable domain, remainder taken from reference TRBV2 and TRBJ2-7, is EPEVTQTPSHQVTQMGQEVILRCVPISNHLYFYWYRQILGQKVEFLVSFYNNEISEKSEIFDDQFSVERPDGSNFTLKIRSTKLEDSAMYFCASRTGLAGAPQLPYEQYFGPGTRLTVT.